The next 17 T cell receptor beta chains were all read from a single sample in a study of Tregs in tolerant kidney transplant recipients. The repertoire was sequenced with immunoSEQ multiplex PCR; TCRdb's copy has only in-frame clones and lacks some. The sample holds under 35,000 clones. Here the sequenced sample was CD8+ T cells from blood, taken before the transplant. These receptor sequences come from a human donor who received a combined kidney and bone marrow transplant.

Concerning this clone itself: The CDR3 end falls 3 residues outside the read, so it is completed with the germline J gene. This chain uses TRBV12-3 or TRBV12-4 with TRBJ2-7; 7 bases agree with TRBD1. Trimming at V came to 5 bases and at J to 2 bases, leaving 3 bases not matched to a gene. The length of the CDR3 is 13 residues. The CDR3 sequence is CASSPGGPYEQYF. Partial CDR3 DNA: TGTGCCAGCAGTCCAGGGGGTCCCTACGAG.

Notes on this clone: The read falls 3 residues short of the CDR3 end, and the missing part is taken from the germline J gene. The gene calls are TRBV20-1 and TRBJ2-1, with a weak D call TRBD2 (5 bases). V was pared by 3 bases and J by 4 bases, with 13 bases between. CDR1 and CDR2 (germline): DFQATT, SNEGSKA (reference sequence). This CDR3 contains 14 residues. CDR3 DNA, as far as it was read: TGCAGTGCTAGGACGCTCGGGGATTACAATGAG. Its protein product is CSARTLGDYNE. The CDR3 as a whole reads CSARTLGDYNEQFF.

The covered CDR3 bases are TGTGCCAGCAGCCCCCAGCTAGCGGGAGAAGGAACCTACAATGAG. Translation: CASSPQLAGEGTYNE. The full-length CDR3 reads as CASSPQLAGEGTYNEQFF. The chain uses TRBV7-6 and TRBJ2-1, with 10 bases matching TRBD2. The sequence runs out 3 residues before the end of the CDR3; the remainder is reconstructed from the germline J gene. V shed 5 bases, J shed 2 bases, and the junction held 12 bases outside the gene matches. In germline, CDR1 is SGHVS, CDR2 FNYEAQ. The CDR3 consists of 18 residues.

Turning to this clone: The missing CDR3 end, 3 residues past where the read stops, is filled in from the germline J gene. This chain connects TRBV2 to TRBJ2-1, with no clear D. The CDR3 contains 12 residues. V lost 2 bases, J lost 6 bases, and 5 bases lay in between. Germline V gene lookup returns CDR1 SNHLY and CDR2 FYNNEI. CDR3 sequence reads: CASSERANEQFF. CDR3 DNA, as far as it was read: TGTGCCAGCAGTGAAAGGGCCAATGAG.

The CDR3 reads CASSLGLVTNTGELFF. The CDR3 DNA, read in part, is TGTGCCAGCTCACTAGGACTAGTAACGAACACCGGGGAG. The V call is TRBV18, the J call TRBJ2-2; 7 nucleotides agree with TRBD2. The read ends 3 residues before the CDR3 terminus; that terminus is restored from the germline J gene. The CDR3 totals 16 residues. With V trimmed by 4 bases and J by 0 bases, 5 bases remained unmatched. Germline loops: CDR1 KGHSH, CDR2 LQKENI.

With respect to this clone: The sequence runs out 3 residues before the end of the CDR3; the remainder is reconstructed from the germline J gene. This chain joins TRBV20-1 and TRBJ2-1, with TRBD2 matching 7 bases. With 3 bases clipped from V and 2 bases from J, the junction kept 4 bases outside the gene matches. The CDR3 has 14 residues. The germline CDR1 and CDR2 sequences are DFQATT and SNEGSKA (reference sequence). The CDR3 sequence is CSARRLAAYNEQFF. The CDR3 DNA, read in part, is TGCAGTGCTAGGAGGCTAGCGGCCTACAATGAG.

Comment on this clone: The observed sequence ends 3 residues before the CDR3 terminus, with the missing tail filled in from the germline J gene. The chain links TRBV19 to TRBJ2-7; tentative D call: TRBD2 (6 bases). V was pared by 5 bases and J by 2 bases, with 10 bases between. This CDR3 spans 13 amino acids. Germline CDR1 and CDR2: LNHDA and SQIVND (reference sequence). The sequenced CDR3 bases are TGTGCCAGTAGTGCTAGCGCGACCTACGAG. Translated: CASSASATYE. The whole CDR3 sequence reads CASSASATYEQYF.

The CDR3 is CASREGGLGFGNQPQHF. The sequenced CDR3 bases are TGTGCCAGTAGAGAAGGGGGCTTGGGTTTCGGCAATCAGCCC. The chain employs TRBV19 and TRBJ1-5; 7 positions agree with TRBD1. The read is 3 residues too short to cover the CDR3 end, so that end is filled in from the germline J gene. CDR1 and CDR2 (germline): LNHDA, SQIVND (reference sequence). The CDR3 covers 17 residues. After removal of 6 bases from V and 2 bases from J, the junction contained 13 bases not matched to a gene.

Concerning this clone: With the read ending 3 residues before the CDR3 end, the germline J gene is used to fill in that end. The genes are TRBV20-1 and TRBJ2-2, with D possibly TRBD1 on 6 matching bases. Trimming removed 6 bases from V and 2 bases from J, with 10 bases in between. CDR1 and CDR2 from the germline V gene are DFQATT and SNEGSKA (reference sequence). CDR3 length: 13 amino acids. This CDR3 is CSANRDNTGELFF. The part of the CDR3 DNA that was read is TGCAGTGCAAACAGGGACAACACCGGGGAG.

A remark on this clone: The read ends 3 residues early relative to the CDR3; the germline J gene fills the gap. V and J are TRBV7-2 and TRBJ2-7; 13 positions match TRBD2. The germline V gene has CDR1 SGHTA and CDR2 FQGNSA. The CDR3 runs 15 residues. The J segment lost 3 bases and the V segment lost 5 bases, leaving 4 bases of the junction unmatched. The DNA read from the CDR3 is TGTGCCAGCAGCCACGGACTAGCGGGAGTCTACGAG. Protein product: CASSHGLAGVYE. The complete CDR3 reads CASSHGLAGVYEQYF. Together with reference TRBV7-2 and TRBJ2-7, the CDR3 gives the full variable domain: GAGVSQSPSNKVTEKGKDVELRCDPISGHTALYWYRQSLGQGLEFLIYFQGNSAPDKSGLPSDRFSAERTGGSVSTLTIQRTQQEDSAVYLCASSHGLAGVYEQYFGPGTRLTVT.

Concerning this clone itself: The read finishes 3 residues shy of the CDR3 end, and the germline J gene is used to complete it. The chain joins TRBV19 to TRBJ2-3; 8 bases agree with TRBD1. The CDR3 contains 15 residues. With V trimmed by 3 bases and J by 4 bases, 6 bases remained unmatched. CDR1 LNHDA and CDR2 SQIVND come from the germline V gene (reference sequence). The CDR3 protein is CASSMFRGLADTQYF. The CDR3 DNA, read in part, is TGTGCCAGTAGTATGTTCAGGGGGCTTGCAGATACG.

As to this clone: Coverage ceases 3 residues before the CDR3 finishes, and the germline J gene fills in the end. V is TRBV19 and J is TRBJ2-1, with TRBD1 as a possible D gene (5 bases). CDR1 and CDR2 from the germline V gene are LNHDA and SQIVND (reference sequence). The V end lost 7 bases, the J end lost 5 bases, and 12 bases lay between the germline ends. The CDR3 length is 13 residues. The CDR3 reads CASIKTGDNEQFF. CDR3 DNA, as far as it was read: TGTGCCAGTATTAAAACAGGAGACAATGAG. Based on the CDR3 plus reference TRBV19 and TRBJ2-1, the full variable domain is DGGITQSPKYLFRKEGQNVTLSCEQNLNHDAMYWYRQDPGQGLRLIYYSQIVNDFQKGDIAEGYSVSREKKESFPLTVTSAQKNPTAFYLCASIKTGDNEQFFGPGTRLTVL.

In regard to this clone: Read coverage stops 3 residues before the CDR3 terminus; the germline J gene supplies the remainder. The chain links TRBV5-1 to TRBJ1-1; the match to TRBD1 covers 8 bases. Germline CDR1 SGHRS, CDR2 YFSETQ. The CDR3 is made up of 15 amino acids. With 3 bases clipped from V and 5 bases from J, the junction kept 9 bases outside the gene matches. The chain's CDR3 is CASSSLTGVETEAFF. Incomplete CDR3 DNA: TGCGCCAGCAGCTCGCTGACAGGGGTTGAGACTGAA. Based on the CDR3 plus reference TRBV5-1 and TRBJ1-1, the full variable domain is KAGVTQTPRYLIKTRGQQVTLSCSPISGHRSVSWYQQTPGQGLQFLFEYFSETQRNKGNFPGRFSGRQFSNSRSEMNVSTLELGDSALYLCASSSLTGVETEAFFGQGTRLTVV.

With regard to this clone: The read terminates 3 residues ahead of where the CDR3 ends, so the germline J gene completes it. J is TRBJ2-5 and V is TRBV5-6, with 8 bases identical to TRBD2. From germline, CDR1 is SGHDT and CDR2 YYEEEE. This CDR3 has 15 amino acids. V was pared by 3 bases and J by 0 bases, with 4 bases of the junction left unmatched. The sequenced CDR3 bases are TGTGCCAGCAGCTCCGCCGGGGGGGACCAAGAGACC. Its translation is CASSSAGGDQET. The full CDR3 protein is CASSSAGGDQETQYF.

As for this clone: From the germline J gene comes the end of the CDR3, since the read stops 3 residues before it. The rearrangement links TRBV20-1 to TRBJ2-1; 9 nucleotides match TRBD2. The CDR3 length is 18 residues. With V trimmed by 5 bases and J by 5 bases, 19 bases remained unmatched. CDR1 and CDR2 from the germline V gene are DFQATT and SNEGSKA (reference sequence). The chain's CDR3 is CSARRFGVTSGSNNEQFF. CDR3 bases read: TGCAGTGCTCGCCGCTTCGGAGTAACTAGCGGGTCTAACAATGAG.

As for this clone: The sequenced fragment ends 3 residues before the CDR3 boundary, so the rest is inferred from the germline J gene. This rearrangement joins TRBV6-1 to TRBJ2-7; 7 positions match TRBD2. Germline V CDR1 and CDR2: MNHNS, SASEGT. V lost 1 base to trimming and J lost 0 bases; unmatched junction nucleotides: 3. This CDR3 has 15 residues. The CDR3 DNA, read in part, is TGTGCCAGCAGTGAAGTTGGCGGGAGCTCCTACGAG. As protein: CASSEVGGSSYE. The CDR3 as a whole reads CASSEVGGSSYEQYF.

Of note for this clone: The CDR3 goes on 3 residues after the read ends, and that part is filled in from the germline J gene. The chain employs TRBV2 and TRBJ2-7; D uncertain. Germline CDR1 is SNHLY and CDR2 is FYNNEI. The CDR3 sequence is 13 residues long. V shed 3 bases and J shed 2 bases, with 8 bases lying between them. The CDR3 loop reads CASSEFTTYEQYF. The sequenced part of the CDR3 DNA is TGTGCCAGCAGTGAGTTCACAACCTACGAG.